This TCR beta chain was sequenced for a study of response to subunit inactivated influenza vaccine listed by TCRdb under 2018. Describing the broader study: Deep quantitative T cell receptor repertoire profiling was used in the study to track responses to a trivalent subunit inactivated influenza vaccine. Results the study describes overall, beyond this receptor: It was suggested by the authors that each seasonal influenza vaccination may recruit only a limited number of new T cells.

This clonotype was detected a few times. Its target antigen remains unknown. Base qualities are missing; no much larger clone stands one base away. CDR1 MNHEY and CDR2 SMNVEV are derived from the germline V gene (reference sequence). Including cysteine and phenylalanine, the CDR3 has 19 amino acids. CDR3 DNA only is kept here, 57 bases in frame from base 1. Ends trimmed: V by 4 bases, J by 0 bases; bases unmatched to a gene: 10. The receptor library was made with RT-PCR. Sequenced using an Illumina HiSeq 2500. TCRdb trimmed public reads at Q25 via fastp, called clones via MiXCR and kept in-frame beta chains. A single entry per CDR3 protein holds the most common genes and DNA from its merged rows. The sample table shows about 780,000 distinct CDR3 sequences, and less than 20% are seen once. The ten largest make up around 9.9% of the sample.

In this chain, TRBV27 is recombined with TRBJ1-5; 12 bases in the junction line up with TRBD1. The TCR originated in a man aged 45-65 years who received an inactivated influenza vaccine. Donor details come from another sample of the same person, matched by shared clones. The sequenced sample was PBMCs from blood, obtained 4 to 6 days after vaccination. The CDR3 sequence is CASSSRDRGLPYSNQPQHF. The DNA sequence is given as TGTGCCAGCAGTTCTAGGGACAGGGGGCTGCCTTATAGCAATCAGCCCCAGCATTTT.